Below, 21 T cell receptor beta chains from the same sample are listed, as sequenced in a study of blood T cells in healthy people across ages (dated by TCRdb to the mid-2010s). Library method: 5' RACE. The sequencer was an Illumina HiSeq 2500. The second PCR ran for roughly 7 to 12 cycles and used a J-beta primer mix along with a sample-barcoded 5' primer. TCRdb reprocessed the public reads (quality trimming at Q25 with fastp, clone calling with MiXCR) and kept in-frame beta chains. Rows are combined by CDR3 protein, so each entry shows the most common genes and DNA. This sample holds about 1.1 million distinct CDR3 sequences; 35% to 45% were observed only once. The top ten clones comprise around 14% of the sample. Sequencing input: blood. All receptors come from a man aged 18 to 30 in good health.

The chain is built from TRBV4-2 and TRBJ2-7; no reliable D call. Germline V CDR1 and CDR2: LGHNA, YNFKEQ. Trimming took 0 bases from V and 2 from J, leaving 17 bases between them. The CDR3 has 17 amino acids. CDR3 nucleotides: TGTGCCAGCAGCCAAGATCTTTGGCAGAGCAGCACCTACGAGCAGTACTTC. Amino acids: CASSQDLWQSSTYEQYF.

The chain combines TRBV20-1 with TRBJ2-1; the match to TRBD2 covers 7 bases. CDR3 length: 18 amino acids. Germline V lookup: CDR1 DFQATT, CDR2 SNEGSKA (reference sequence). J lost 4 bases, V lost 3 bases, and 18 bases had no gene match. CDR3 residues: CSARSAGDPDLSYNEQFF. Here the CDR3 DNA reads TGCAGTGCTAGGTCGGCGGGGGACCCGGATTTGTCGTACAATGAGCAGTTCTTC.

The table lists this clonotype with a few counts. The genes are TRBV6-6 and TRBJ1-2; TRBD1 matches at 8 bases. With 5 bases clipped from V and 7 bases from J, the junction kept 9 bases outside the gene matches. CDR3 length equals 14 residues. Germline assignment: CDR1 MNHNY and CDR2 SVGAGI (reference sequence). CDR3 region: CASSDGQGAGGYTF. The CDR3, as DNA: TGTGCCAGCAGTGATGGTCAGGGGGCTGGTGGCTACACCTTC.

J is TRBJ2-7 and V is TRBV7-9; D might be TRBD2 (6 bases). The V and J ends lost 5 bases and 0 bases respectively, with 23 bases between them. This CDR3 contains 18 residues. Germline assignment: CDR1 SEHNR and CDR2 FQNEAQ (reference sequence). The CDR3 here is CASSTLGRDSMDSYEQYF. In nucleotides, the CDR3 is TGTGCCAGCAGCACTCTCGGAAGGGACTCTATGGACTCCTACGAGCAGTACTTC.

V and J are TRBV12-3 or TRBV12-4 and TRBJ2-1; the match to TRBD1 covers 9 bases. This CDR3 has 15 residues. Germline trimming cut 7 bases from V and 4 bases from J; bases unmatched to any gene: 8. CDR3 in DNA: TGTGCCAGCACCTTGTCGGGACAGGGATACAATGAGCAGTTCTTC. Encoded protein: CASTLSGQGYNEQFF.

The V and J genes are TRBV3-1 and TRBJ2-3; D gene ambiguous. V lost 5 bases, J lost 4 bases, and 16 bases lay in between. Germline CDR1 is LGHDT and CDR2 is YNNKEL (reference sequence). This CDR3 spans 15 amino acids. DNA for the CDR3: TGTGCCAGCAGCGATCTTGCTGCAGTCTCAGATACGCAGTATTTT. It is translated as CASSDLAAVSDTQYF.

The gene calls are TRBV12-3 or TRBV12-4 and TRBJ2-5; D might be TRBD2 (6 bases). V lost 6 bases, J lost 9 bases, and 11 bases lay in between. The CDR3 sequence is 11 residues long. CDR3 nucleotides: TGTGCCAGCAGGGAAGCTAGCGCCCAGTACTTC. It translates to CASREASAQYF.

A single count supports this clonotype. This sequence joins TRBV7-9 and TRBJ2-1; D is perhaps TRBD2 (6 bases). The germline V gene encodes CDR1 SEHNR and CDR2 FQNEAQ (reference sequence). The CDR3 is 14 residues long. Trimming took 5 bases from V and 4 from J, leaving 12 bases between them. CDR3 in amino acids: CASSKKGLYNEQFF. The CDR3 bases are TGTGCCAGCAGCAAAAAGGGACTTTACAATGAGCAGTTCTTC.

CDR3 loop: CASSQDIGSAEETQYF. Here the CDR3 DNA reads TGCGCCAGCAGCCAAGATATAGGAAGCGCCGAAGAGACCCAGTACTTC. The chain is built from TRBV4-3 and TRBJ2-5, with D uncertain. The CDR3 consists of 16 residues. V was clipped by 0 bases and J by 3 bases, with 14 bases between them. Per germline, CDR1 LGHNA and CDR2 YSLEER.

The chain has TRBV7-2 and TRBJ1-2; 8 nucleotides align to TRBD1. Losses at the gene ends were 4 bases for V and 4 bases for J; bases not matched to a gene: 8. CDR3 length equals 15 residues. Germline loops: CDR1 SGHTA, CDR2 FQGNSA. CDR3: CASSSSGGAGYGYTF. DNA for the CDR3: TGTGCCAGCAGCTCCTCAGGGGGCGCTGGCTATGGCTACACCTTC.

The rearrangement uses TRBV20-1 and TRBJ1-1, with 10 bases fitting TRBD1. The CDR3 is 16 amino acids. The junction had 17 bases not matched to a gene; V was cut back by 6 bases and J by 7 bases. The germline V gene encodes CDR1 DFQATT and CDR2 SNEGSKA (reference sequence). The CDR3 here is CSAPGHGTGAICEAFF. DNA of the CDR3: TGCAGTGCCCCAGGCCACGGGACAGGGGCCATCTGTGAAGCTTTCTTT.

The rearrangement uses TRBV6-5 and TRBJ1-2; a possible D gene is TRBD1 (5 bases). This CDR3 contains 16 residues. In germline, CDR1 is MNHEY, CDR2 SVGAGI. Deletions cut 1 base from V and 1 base from J, with 13 bases between. CDR3 nucleotide sequence: TGTGCCAGCAGTTACTTGAGCGGGGCGGATAACTATGGCTACACCTTC. Amino acid sequence: CASSYLSGADNYGYTF.

The genes are TRBV14 and TRBJ1-1, with D possibly matching TRBD1 (6 bases). With 0 bases removed from V and 0 bases from J, the gap between germline ends came to 11 bases. CDR1 is SGHDN, CDR2 FVKESK, per germline. The CDR3 covers 16 residues. Here the CDR3 reads CASSQEWGLVNTEAFF. The CDR3 nucleotides read TGTGCCAGCAGCCAAGAGTGGGGGCTTGTGAACACTGAAGCTTTCTTT.

The CDR3 DNA follows: TGTGCCAGCAGTTACCGCCACTACGAGCAGTACTTC. It encodes CASSYRHYEQYF. The genes are TRBV12-3 or TRBV12-4 and TRBJ2-7; no clear D. The CDR3 runs to 12 residues. V was shortened by 4 bases and J by 3 bases, with 7 bases between the two germline ends.

This clonotype was seen more than once but under ten times. This chain uses TRBV4-3 with TRBJ1-2, with a tentative D call TRBD1 (5 bases). The length of the CDR3 is 16 residues. Germline V gives CDR1 LGHNA, CDR2 YSLEER. V was cut by 0 bases and J by 2 bases, with 13 bases left in between. The CDR3 region is CASSQDRLGDNYGYTF. For the CDR3, the DNA is TGCGCCAGCAGCCAAGATCGGCTGGGGGACAACTATGGCTACACCTTC.

Written as DNA, the CDR3 is TGTGCCAGCAGCGTCTCGAGGGCTAGAGACACCGGGGAGCTGTTTTTT. Translating it yields CASSVSRARDTGELFF. This chain links TRBV9 with TRBJ2-2; possible D gene TRBD2, 5 bases. Deletions cut 2 bases from V and 3 bases from J, with 14 bases between. Germline lookup yields CDR1 SGDLS and CDR2 YYNGEE. CDR3 length equals 16 residues.

In this sample, this clonotype turned up a few times. The chain links TRBV9 to TRBJ2-1, with TRBD1 as a possible D gene (6 bases). The CDR3 consists of 16 residues. V was trimmed by 4 bases and J by 0 bases, leaving 14 bases between them. The germline V gene encodes CDR1 SGDLS and CDR2 YYNGEE. CDR3 DNA: TGTGCCAGCAGCACAAGACAGGAGAGCTCCTACAATGAGCAGTTCTTC. This translates into CASSTRQESSYNEQFF.

The chain has TRBV9 and TRBJ2-1, with D unresolved. Germline CDR1 SGDLS, CDR2 YYNGEE. The CDR3 length is 12 residues. Deletions cut 8 bases from V and 3 bases from J, with 9 bases between. The CDR3 spells CARKPVYNEQFF. The CDR3 DNA reads as TGTGCCAGAAAGCCAGTCTACAATGAGCAGTTCTTC.

V gene TRBV4-3 combines with J gene TRBJ1-2; D is uncertain. This CDR3 region has 15 residues. V was trimmed by 4 bases and J by 3 bases, leaving 15 bases between them. CDR1 and CDR2 from the germline V gene are LGHNA and YSLEER. The CDR3 region has the DNA TGCGCCAGCAGCCCAGGCGGCGGGGAGGACTATGGCTACACCTTC. This sequence encodes CASSPGGGEDYGYTF.

The chain couples TRBV28 to TRBJ1-1; no clear D. Trimming left V 9 bases short and J 1 base short, with 6 bases between. The CDR3 covers 11 residues. Germline CDR1 MDHEN, CDR2 SYDVKM. DNA of the CDR3: TGTGCCAGTCAGCAGAACACTGAAGCTTTCTTT. As protein: CASQQNTEAFF.

In its sample, this clonotype was seen a few times. The rearrangement joins TRBV28 to TRBJ2-5; no firm D call. The CDR3 is made up of 14 amino acids. Germline V gene sequence: CDR1 MDHEN, CDR2 SYDVKM. The V end lost 2 bases, the J end lost 0 bases, and 7 bases lay between the germline ends. CDR3 residues: CASSLGHNQETQYF. The DNA of the CDR3 is TGTGCCAGCAGTTTAGGCCACAACCAAGAGACCCAGTACTTC. Filled out from reference TRBV28 and TRBJ2-5, the complete variable domain reads DVKVTQSSRYLVKRTGEKVFLECVQDMDHENMFWYRQDPGLGLRLIYFSYDVKMKEKGDIPEGYSVSREKKERFSLILESASTNQTSMYLCASSLGHNQETQYFGPGTRLLVL.